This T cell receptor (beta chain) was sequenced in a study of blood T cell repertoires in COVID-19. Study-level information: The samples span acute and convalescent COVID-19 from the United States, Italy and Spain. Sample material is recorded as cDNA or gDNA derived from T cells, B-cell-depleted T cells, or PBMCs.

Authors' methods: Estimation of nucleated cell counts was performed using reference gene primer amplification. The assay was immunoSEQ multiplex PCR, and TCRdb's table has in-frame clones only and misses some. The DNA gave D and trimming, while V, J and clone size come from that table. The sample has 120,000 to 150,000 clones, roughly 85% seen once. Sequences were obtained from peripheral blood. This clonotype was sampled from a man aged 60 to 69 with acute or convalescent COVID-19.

The CDR3 DNA reads TGTGCCAGCAGGGAAAGGGCGGGGACTGAAGCTTTCTTT. Protein: CASRERAGTEAFF. The chain is built from TRBV2 and TRBJ1-1; D call uncertain. The CDR3 loop spans 13 amino acids. Germline CDR1 reads SNHLY; CDR2 reads FYNNEI. Trimming took 6 bases from V and 5 from J, leaving 13 bases between them.